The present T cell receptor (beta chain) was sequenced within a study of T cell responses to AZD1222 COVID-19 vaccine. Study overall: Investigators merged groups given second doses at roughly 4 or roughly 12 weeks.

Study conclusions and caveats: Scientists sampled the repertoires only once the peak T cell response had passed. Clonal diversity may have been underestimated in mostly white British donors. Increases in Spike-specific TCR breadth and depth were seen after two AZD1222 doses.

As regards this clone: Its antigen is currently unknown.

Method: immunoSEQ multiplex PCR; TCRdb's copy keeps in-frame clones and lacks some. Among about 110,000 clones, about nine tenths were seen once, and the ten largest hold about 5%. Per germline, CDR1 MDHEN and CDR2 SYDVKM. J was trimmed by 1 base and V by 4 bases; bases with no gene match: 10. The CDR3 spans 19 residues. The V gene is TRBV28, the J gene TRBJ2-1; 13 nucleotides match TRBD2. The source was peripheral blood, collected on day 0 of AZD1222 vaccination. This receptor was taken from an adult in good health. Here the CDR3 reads CASSSRGLAGDTSYNEQFF. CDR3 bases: TGTGCCAGCAGTTCAAGAGGACTAGCGGGAGACACGTCCTACAATGAGCAGTTCTTC.